This T cell receptor beta chain was observed in a study of OX40 agonist ivuxolimab in advanced cancers. Sequencing was performed with immunoSEQ multiplex PCR; in TCRdb, only in-frame clones are kept and a portion is missing. The repertoire holds 95,000 to 150,000 clones, with just over 90% as singletons. Findings and caveats of the study: Researchers did not determine the expanded peripheral T cells' antigen specificity.

About this clone: Its antigen is undetermined.

Germline V gives CDR1 SGHTA, CDR2 FQGNSA. The CDR3 runs 13 residues. With 8 bases removed from V and 0 bases from J, the gap between germline ends came to 5 bases. V and J are TRBV7-2 and TRBJ2-6; D not certain. The TCR originated in an adult with an advanced solid tumor such as melanoma, head and neck, liver or kidney cancer. The specimen comprised CD4+ or CD8+ T cells sorted from blood, sampled in a trial of the OX40 agonist ivuxolimab. CDR3 protein: CASQISGANVLTF. CDR3 coding DNA: TGTGCCAGCCAGATCTCTGGGGCCAACGTCCTGACTTTC.